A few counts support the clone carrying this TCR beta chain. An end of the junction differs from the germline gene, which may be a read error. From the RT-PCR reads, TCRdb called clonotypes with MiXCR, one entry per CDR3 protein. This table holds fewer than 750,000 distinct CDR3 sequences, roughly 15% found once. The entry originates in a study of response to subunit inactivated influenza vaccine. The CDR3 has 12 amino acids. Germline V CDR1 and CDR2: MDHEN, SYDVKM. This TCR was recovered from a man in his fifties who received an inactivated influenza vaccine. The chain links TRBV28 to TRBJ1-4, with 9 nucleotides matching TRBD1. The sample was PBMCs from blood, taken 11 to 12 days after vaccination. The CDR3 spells CASSLGEQGAKF. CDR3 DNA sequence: TGTGCCAGCAGTTTGGGGGAACAGGGGGCGAAGTTT.